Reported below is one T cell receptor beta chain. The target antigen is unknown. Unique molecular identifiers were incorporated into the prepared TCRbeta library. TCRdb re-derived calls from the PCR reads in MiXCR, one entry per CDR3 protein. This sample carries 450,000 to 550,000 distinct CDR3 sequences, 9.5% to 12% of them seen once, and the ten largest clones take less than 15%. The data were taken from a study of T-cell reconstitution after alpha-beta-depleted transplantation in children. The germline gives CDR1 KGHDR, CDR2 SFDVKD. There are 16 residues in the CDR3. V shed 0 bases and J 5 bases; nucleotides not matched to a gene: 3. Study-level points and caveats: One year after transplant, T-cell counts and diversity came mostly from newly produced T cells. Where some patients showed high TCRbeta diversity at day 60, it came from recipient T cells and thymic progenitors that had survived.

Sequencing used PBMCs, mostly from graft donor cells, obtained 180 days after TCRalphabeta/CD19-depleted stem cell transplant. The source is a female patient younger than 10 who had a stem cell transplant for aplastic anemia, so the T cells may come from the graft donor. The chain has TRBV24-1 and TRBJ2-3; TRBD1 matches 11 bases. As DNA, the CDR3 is TGTGCCACCAGTGATTTGGGGGGACAGGGGGTAGATACGCAGTATTTT. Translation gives CATSDLGGQGVDTQYF.